This entry features one T cell receptor beta chain sequence. Its antigen is not identified. V shed 1 base and J 5 bases; nucleotides not matched to a gene: 9. Germline V gene data show CDR1 as SGHDT and CDR2 as YYEEEE. This CDR3 contains 16 residues. These data are taken from a study of blood T cells in healthy people across ages. General study findings and limits: Versus aged donors, long-lived donors had higher diversity and more naive CD4+ cells.

A J-beta primer mix and a sample-barcoded 5' primer were used in a second PCR of roughly 6 to 12 cycles. TCRdb analysed the 5' RACE reads with MiXCR anew, one entry per CDR3 protein. The sample lists about 930,000 distinct CDR3 sequences; 25% to 35% were seen once. These data were also filed under a second study, of T cells of mothers and their children.

The TCR sequence derives from a middle-aged woman in good health. Material: blood. The chain recombines TRBV5-6 with TRBJ2-5; 9 nucleotides agree with TRBD2. The CDR3 sequence is CASSLILAGTGETQYF. The CDR3, as DNA: TGTGCCAGCAGCTTGATCCTAGCGGGGACTGGGGAGACCCAGTACTTC.